The 22 T cell receptor beta chains below come from one sample, sequenced in a study of T-cell reconstitution after alpha-beta-depleted transplantation in children. Preparing the TCRbeta library involved the use of unique molecular identifiers. TCRdb fed the PCR reads into MiXCR, producing one record per CDR3 protein. The table has approximately 500,000 distinct CDR3 sequences, roughly 10% seen once; the top ten hold 2% to 2.5%. Sequencing used PBMCs, obtained before TCRalphabeta/CD19-depleted stem cell transplant. The receptors here all came from a child aged 2 to 10 with inherited bone marrow failure, due to receive a stem cell transplant.

On this clonotype itself: This clone may be a read error of a much larger clone one base away. This chain joins TRBV13 and TRBJ2-3, with 12 nucleotides matching TRBD2. V was pared by 4 bases and J by 6 bases, with 11 bases of the junction left unmatched. Germline CDR1 PRHDT, CDR2 FYEKMQ (reference sequence). The CDR3 totals 17 residues. DNA for the CDR3: TGTGCCAGCAGCTCCCGGACTAGCGGGATTATTCGGGATACGCAGTATTTT. This encodes CASSSRTSGIIRDTQYF.

This clonotype was seen a handful of times. This sequence joins TRBV29-1 and TRBJ2-1; either TRBD1 or TRBD2 may fit D (5 bases each). CDR3 size: 14 residues. Germline V gene data show CDR1 as SQVTM and CDR2 as ANQGSEA. The ends were cut back, 3 bases at V and 0 bases at J, with 9 bases in the middle. This chain's CDR3 is CSVEGRSSYNEQFF. DNA of the CDR3: TGCAGCGTTGAGGGACGGAGCTCCTACAATGAGCAGTTCTTC.

This clonotype was recorded many times. CDR3 in DNA: TGCGCCAGCAGCTCCCTCGGACAGCCCGGGGAGCTGTTTTTT. Its protein product is CASSSLGQPGELFF. The chain recombines TRBV5-1 with TRBJ2-2, with a possible D match to TRBD1 (6 bases). The CDR3 is 14 amino acids. With 3 bases removed from V and 6 bases from J, the gap between germline ends came to 12 bases. Germline V gene lookup returns CDR1 SGHRS and CDR2 YFSETQ.

As concerns this clonotype: A single base separates this from a much larger clone, so it may be a read error. V gene TRBV10-3 combines with J gene TRBJ2-3, with 8 bases that match TRBD2. The CDR3 totals 13 residues. Losses at the gene ends were 7 bases for V and 6 bases for J; bases not matched to a gene: 6. CDR1 is ENHRY, CDR2 SYGVKD, per germline. The CDR3 nucleotides are TGTGCCATCACAGCGGGAGAGGCCGATACGCAGTATTTT. Protein product: CAITAGEADTQYF.

This clonotype was detected many times. The V call is TRBV5-1, the J call TRBJ2-7, with D possibly being TRBD1 (6 bases). V was trimmed by 6 bases and J by 7 bases, leaving 23 bases between them. The CDR3 is 15 amino acids. Germline V gene data show CDR1 as SGHRS and CDR2 as YFSETQ. CDR3 in amino acids: CASTSFGARGEEQYF. Here the CDR3 DNA reads TGCGCCAGCACCTCATTCGGGGCCAGGGGTGAAGAGCAGTACTTC.

This clonotype appeared many times. J is TRBJ2-3 and V is TRBV20-1, with 12 bases aligning to TRBD2. Germline V lookup: CDR1 DFQATT, CDR2 SNEGSKA (reference sequence). The junction had 3 bases not matched to a gene; V was cut back by 5 bases and J by 6 bases. The CDR3 runs to 13 residues. CDR3 bases: TGCAGTGCTTTTCTAGCGGGGGGGGATACGCAGTATTTT. Protein: CSAFLAGGDTQYF.

In its sample, this clonotype was seen many times. The chain carries TRBV12-3 or TRBV12-4 and TRBJ1-4, with D possibly TRBD1 on 6 matching bases. This CDR3 contains 16 residues. V shed 1 base and J shed 3 bases, with 12 bases lying between them. Written as DNA, the CDR3 is TGTGCCAGCAGTTTAGGGCTGGGGGCGGCTAATGAAAAACTGTTTTTT. This encodes CASSLGLGAANEKLFF.

This clonotype has ten or more counts. The chain recombines TRBV20-1 with TRBJ2-1; 11 bases are a match to TRBD2. Germline CDR1 reads DFQATT; CDR2 reads SNEGSKA (reference sequence). V lost 1 base, J lost 6 bases, and 8 bases stayed unmatched. The CDR3 contains 16 residues. The CDR3 region is CSARVKLAGVVNEQFF. CDR3 nucleotides: TGCAGTGCTAGAGTGAAACTAGCGGGAGTTGTCAATGAGCAGTTCTTC.

The sample holds many counts of this clonotype. The chain is built from TRBV20-1 and TRBJ2-7; 11 bases are a match to TRBD2. The CDR3 is made up of 14 amino acids. Germline CDR1 DFQATT, CDR2 SNEGSKA (reference sequence). After removal of 4 bases from V and 1 base from J, the junction contained 3 bases not matched to a gene. The DNA for the CDR3 is TGCAGTGCTACCGGGACTAGCGGTTCCTACGAGCAGTACTTC. It encodes CSATGTSGSYEQYF.

Concerning this clonotype: One end of the junction varies from germline; a read error may be responsible. The V call is TRBV7-9, the J call TRBJ2-7, with no clear D. CDR1 is SEHNR, CDR2 FQNEAQ, per germline (reference sequence). The CDR3 extends over 15 amino acids. The CDR3 DNA reads TGTGCCAGCATCTTAGAAGTTACAGCTTCCTACGAGCAGTACTTC. This translates into CASILEVTASYEQYF.

This clonotype was observed a few times. The chain employs TRBV12-3 or TRBV12-4 and TRBJ2-1; D not resolved. This CDR3 spans 15 amino acids. Trimming took 3 bases from V and 0 from J, leaving 9 bases between them. CDR3: CASSFLVSSYNEQFF. DNA of the CDR3: TGTGCCAGCAGTTTTTTGGTAAGCTCCTACAATGAGCAGTTCTTC.

Points on this clonotype: A read error may explain this, as a much larger clone is one base away. The chain employs TRBV28 and TRBJ2-7; D gene ambiguous. Trimming took off 8 bases at V and 0 bases at J, with 11 bases between the two ends. Germline-derived CDR1 and CDR2 are MDHEN and SYDVKM. This CDR3 region has 13 residues. The CDR3 region is CASESPSSYEQYF. The CDR3 DNA is TGTGCCAGCGAGAGTCCCAGCTCCTACGAGCAGTACTTC.

The gene calls are TRBV20-1 and TRBJ2-3; the match to TRBD2 covers 7 bases. With V trimmed by 7 bases and J by 2 bases, 12 bases remained unmatched. The CDR3 consists of 15 residues. The germline V gene has CDR1 DFQATT and CDR2 SNEGSKA (reference sequence). The CDR3 DNA sequence: TGCAGTGAGGTTGGGAGGGGCGGTACCACAGATACGCAGTATTTT. Translated, it gives CSEVGRGGTTDTQYF.

A word on this clonotype: It may be a read error: a sequence one base away is much more abundant. The rearrangement joins TRBV27 to TRBJ2-3; D remains ambiguous. Germline V gives CDR1 MNHEY, CDR2 SMNVEV (reference sequence). The CDR3 spans 16 residues. CDR3 nucleotides: TGTGTCAGACCCATACACACCCAGGAGAGCACAGATACGCAGTATTTT. Translating it yields CVRPIHTQESTDTQYF.

This clonotype was detected ten times or more. This chain connects TRBV5-4 to TRBJ2-5, with D maybe TRBD1 (5 bases). Germline V gene sequence: CDR1 SGHNT, CDR2 YYREEE (reference sequence). CDR3 length: 15 amino acids. V was cut by 1 base and J by 3 bases, with 13 bases left in between. CDR3 protein: CASSLFEQAKETQYF. CDR3 sequence (DNA): TGTGCCAGCAGCTTGTTTGAACAGGCCAAAGAGACCCAGTACTTC.

With regard to this clonotype: A read error may explain this, as a much larger clone is one base away. J is TRBJ2-1 and V is TRBV5-1; D not resolved. There are 13 residues in the CDR3. The germline V gene encodes CDR1 SGHRS and CDR2 YFSETQ. CDR3 sequence: CSSSLAVPNEQFF. CDR3 coding DNA: TGCTCCAGCAGCTTGGCCGTGCCCAATGAGCAGTTCTTC.

In this sample, this clonotype turned up many times. The chain carries TRBV10-2 and TRBJ2-3, with D possibly matching TRBD2 (5 bases). Trimming cost V 3 bases and J 1 base, with 8 bases left between them. CDR1 is WSHSY, CDR2 SAAADI, per germline. The CDR3 loop spans 14 amino acids. The CDR3 nucleotides read TGCGCCAGCAGTGAACTAGACGGCACAGATACGCAGTATTTT. This gives the protein CASSELDGTDTQYF.

This clonotype was detected ten times or more. The genes are TRBV5-1 and TRBJ2-3; tentatively, D is TRBD2 (6 bases). Trimming cost V 2 bases and J 6 bases, with 13 bases left between them. The CDR3 extends over 14 amino acids. The germline CDR1 and CDR2 sequences are SGHRS and YFSETQ. The CDR3 region has the DNA TGCGCCAGCAGCTTCGGGAGTGGGAGTGATACGCAGTATTTT. Its translation: CASSFGSGSDTQYF.

This clonotype was detected many times. This rearrangement joins TRBV20-1 to TRBJ2-7; D gene ambiguous. The germline V and J ends were trimmed by 4 bases and 0 bases, with 13 bases remaining between them. CDR1 DFQATT and CDR2 SNEGSKA come from the germline V gene (reference sequence). The CDR3 consists of 14 residues. CDR3 sequence (DNA): TGCAGTGCTACGGAACTCTCGAGCTCCTACGAGCAGTACTTC. Residues: CSATELSSSYEQYF.

This clonotype has ten or more counts. CDR3 DNA: TGTGCCATCAGTGACCGAGGACAGACCGGGACTTACGAGCAGTACTTC. Translation gives CAISDRGQTGTYEQYF. The V gene is TRBV10-3, the J gene TRBJ2-7; D is possibly TRBD1 or TRBD2 (6 bases each). Between the trimmed V and J ends, which lost 3 bases and 4 bases, there was a span of 19 bases. Germline V gene data show CDR1 as ENHRY and CDR2 as SYGVKD. The CDR3 covers 16 residues.

This clonotype was recorded at least ten times. J is TRBJ2-1 and V is TRBV7-9; D may be TRBD1 or TRBD2 (5 bases each). Trimming shortened V by 0 bases and J by 6 bases, and 15 bases separated the two germline ends. The CDR3 extends over 16 amino acids. Germline V gene lookup returns CDR1 SEHNR and CDR2 FQNEAQ (reference sequence). The CDR3 sequence: CASSLARGPQVNEQFF. The CDR3 DNA follows: TGTGCCAGCAGCTTAGCTCGGGGACCTCAGGTCAATGAGCAGTTCTTC.

This clonotype was recorded many times. The V and J genes are TRBV6-2 or TRBV6-3 and TRBJ2-7; D possibly corresponds to TRBD2 (5 bases). Germline V gives CDR1 MNHEY, CDR2 SVGEGT. There are 14 residues in the CDR3. V shed 4 bases and J shed 2 bases, with 12 bases lying between them. Written as DNA, the CDR3 is TGTGCCAGCAGTTGGCTAGCTGCCACCTACGAGCAGTACTTC. This gives the protein CASSWLAATYEQYF.